These T cell receptor beta chains were read from a single sample in a study of blood T cells in healthy people across ages. Using its own MiXCR run on the 5' RACE reads, TCRdb lists one record per CDR3 protein. In the table there are around 1,000,000 distinct CDR3 sequences, almost 25% of which are singletons. Another study also made use of these data, one on T cells of mothers and their children.

The source material was blood. The receptors stem from a girl between 2 and 10 years old in good health. CDR3s include the opening cysteine and the closing phenylalanine or tryptophan. The D gene is left open where the match is weak. Some rows have no size entry. The others give once, few or many, or a class for an expanded clone.

J	V	D	size	DNA	CDR3
TRBJ2-1	TRBV20-1	TRBD2	few	TGCAGTGCTATCCCGCCGGGAGGACCCTACTCCTACAATGAGCAGTTCTTC	CSAIPPGGPYSYNEQFF
TRBJ2-1	TRBV5-1	-	-	TGCGCCAGCAGCTTGAAGCGGAGCTACAATGAGCAGTTCTTC	CASSLKRSYNEQFF
TRBJ2-7	TRBV2	TRBD1	few	TGTGCCAGCAGTGAAGTTTTCGGACAGGGTAACTACGAGCAGTACTTC	CASSEVFGQGNYEQYF
TRBJ2-5	TRBV7-9	-	few	TGTGCCAGCAGCTCTTCCGGCTCGGGGAGCCAAGAGACCCAGTACTTC	CASSSSGSGSQETQYF
TRBJ2-1	TRBV19	-	many	TGTGCCAGTAGTTTCAGGTATAATGAGCAGTTCTTC	CASSFRYNEQFF
TRBJ2-7	TRBV27	-	-	TGTGCCAGCAGTTTACTGTTCGGCGAGCAGTACTTC	CASSLLFGEQYF
TRBJ2-2	TRBV4-3	-	few	TGCGCCAGCAGCCAAGATCTAGGTCTGGACACCGGGGAGCTGTTTTTT	CASSQDLGLDTGELFF
TRBJ2-3	TRBV29-1	TRBD1	-	TGCAGCGTGGGACAGTCCACAGATACGCAGTATTTT	CSVGQSTDTQYF
TRBJ2-1	TRBV5-1	-	few	TGCGCCAGCAGCATCGGACTGCCCAATGAGCAGTTCTTC	CASSIGLPNEQFF
TRBJ2-7	TRBV29-1	-	-	TGCAGTGCCGGGACACTCTCCTACGAGCAGTACTTC	CSAGTLSYEQYF
TRBJ2-1	TRBV12-3/TRBV12-4	-	few	TGTGCCAGCAGTTTATTGCGGCAGGGGCATGAGCAGTTCTTC	CASSLLRQGHEQFF
TRBJ1-2	TRBV29-1	TRBD1	-	TGCAGCGTTTCCGGGACAGGGGAAGGTTATGGCTACACCTTC	CSVSGTGEGYGYTF